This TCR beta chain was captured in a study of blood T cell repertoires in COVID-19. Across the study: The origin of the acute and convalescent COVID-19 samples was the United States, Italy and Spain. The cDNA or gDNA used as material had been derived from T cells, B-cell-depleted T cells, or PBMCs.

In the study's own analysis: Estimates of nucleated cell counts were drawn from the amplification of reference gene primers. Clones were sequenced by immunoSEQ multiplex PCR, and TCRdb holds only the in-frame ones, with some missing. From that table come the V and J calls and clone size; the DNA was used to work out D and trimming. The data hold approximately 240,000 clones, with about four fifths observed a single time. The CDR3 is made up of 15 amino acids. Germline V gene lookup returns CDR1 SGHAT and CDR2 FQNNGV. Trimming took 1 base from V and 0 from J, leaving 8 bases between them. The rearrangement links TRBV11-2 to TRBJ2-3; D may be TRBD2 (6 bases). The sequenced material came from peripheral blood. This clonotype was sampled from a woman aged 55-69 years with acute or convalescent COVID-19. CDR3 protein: CASSLGGESTDTQYF. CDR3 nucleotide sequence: TGTGCCAGCAGCTTAGGCGGGGAGAGCACAGATACGCAGTATTTT.